The present T cell receptor beta chain was sequenced within a study of T-cell reconstitution after alpha-beta-depleted transplantation in children. Findings and caveats of the study: Several patients had high TCRbeta diversity at day 60; it came from surviving recipient T cells and thymic progenitors. After transplant, at about two months, alpha-beta T cells were reportedly derived from several hundred expanded graft clones. Newly made T cells mostly supplied T-cell counts and diversity one year after transplant.

This clonotype was seen many times. Its antigen remains unidentified. The CDR3 has 13 residues. Germline V CDR1 and CDR2: SGHKS, YYEKEE (reference sequence). The V end was cut by 2 bases, the J end by 2 bases, with 8 bases between. Construction of the TCRbeta library involved unique molecular identifiers. TCRdb re-called the PCR reads through MiXCR, storing one row per CDR3 protein. The sample carries fewer than 550,000 distinct CDR3 sequences, about 10% recorded once. The rearrangement joins TRBV5-5 to TRBJ2-7; D is undetermined. This TCR came from a child under 10 years old with inherited bone marrow failure, due to receive a stem cell transplant. Here the sequenced sample was PBMCs, taken before TCRalphabeta/CD19-depleted stem cell transplant. DNA for the CDR3: TGTGCCAGCAGCTTAGGCATAACCTACGAGCAGTACTTC. It specifies CASSLGITYEQYF.